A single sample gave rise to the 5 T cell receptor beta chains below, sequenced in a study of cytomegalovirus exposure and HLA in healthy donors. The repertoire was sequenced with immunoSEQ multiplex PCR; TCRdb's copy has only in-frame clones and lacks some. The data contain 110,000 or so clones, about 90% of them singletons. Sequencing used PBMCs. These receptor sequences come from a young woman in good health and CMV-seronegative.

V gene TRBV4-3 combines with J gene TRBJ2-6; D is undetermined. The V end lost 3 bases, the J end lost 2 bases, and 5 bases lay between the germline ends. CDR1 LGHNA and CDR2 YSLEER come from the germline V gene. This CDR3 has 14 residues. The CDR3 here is CASSQGPGANVLTF. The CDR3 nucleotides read TGCGCCAGCAGCCAGGGCCCTGGGGCCAACGTCCTGACTTTC.

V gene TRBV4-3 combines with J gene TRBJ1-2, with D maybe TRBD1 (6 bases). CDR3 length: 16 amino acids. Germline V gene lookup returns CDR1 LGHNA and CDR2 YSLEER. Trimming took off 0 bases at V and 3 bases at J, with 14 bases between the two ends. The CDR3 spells CASSQDYLTGHYGYTF. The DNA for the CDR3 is TGCGCCAGCAGCCAAGATTACCTGACAGGCCACTATGGCTACACCTTC.

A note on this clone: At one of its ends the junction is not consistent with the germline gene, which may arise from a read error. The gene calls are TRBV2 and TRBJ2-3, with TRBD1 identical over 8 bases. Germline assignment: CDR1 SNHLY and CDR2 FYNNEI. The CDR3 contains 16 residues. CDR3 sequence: CASSKAGQGAGNTQYF. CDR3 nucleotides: TGTGCCAGCAGTAAAGCCGGACAGGGTGCGGGTAATACGCAGTATTTT.

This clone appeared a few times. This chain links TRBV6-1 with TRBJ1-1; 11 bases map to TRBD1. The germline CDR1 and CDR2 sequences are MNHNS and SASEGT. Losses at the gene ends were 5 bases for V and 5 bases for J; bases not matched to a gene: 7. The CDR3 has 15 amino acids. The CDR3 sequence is CASSSRDRGWTEAFF. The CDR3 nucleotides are TGTGCCAGCAGTTCTCGGGACAGGGGGTGGACTGAAGCTTTCTTT.

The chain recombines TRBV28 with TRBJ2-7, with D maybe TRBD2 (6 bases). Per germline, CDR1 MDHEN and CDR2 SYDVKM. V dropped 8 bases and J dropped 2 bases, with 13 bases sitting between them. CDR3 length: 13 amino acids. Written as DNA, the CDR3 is TGTGCCAGCGCTCAGGGAGGTGCCTACGAGCAGTACTTC. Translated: CASAQGGAYEQYF.